Listed below are T cell receptor beta chains from one sample, sequenced in a study of CD8+ T cells in alopecia areata. Assay used: immunoSEQ multiplex PCR; TCRdb lists only in-frame clones, some missing. The sample has more than 95,000 clones; 40% to 55% are singletons. Sequenced sample: NKG2D-low CD8+ T cells sorted from blood. The source of these receptors is a human donor with alopecia areata. The CDR3 runs from the conserved cysteine through the conserved F or W. The order of the fields is J gene, clone size, V gene, D gene, CDR3 protein, CDR3 DNA. D genes are given only for firm matches. Expanded clones get a size class; other rows say once, few or many, or leave the size out.

TRBJ2-2	few	TRBV9	TRBD2	CASRLAGSGELGTGELFF	TGTGCCAGCAGGCTAGCGGGGAGTGGCGAGTTGGGCACCGGGGAGCTGTTTTTT
TRBJ2-5	-	TRBV25-1	-	CASSPGQGTQYF	TGTGCCAGCAGTCCAGGGCAGGGGACCCAGTACTTC
TRBJ2-1	-	TRBV14	-	CASSQGGYNEQFF	TGTGCCAGCAGCCAAGGGGGTTACAATGAGCAGTTCTTC
TRBJ2-7	-	TRBV30	TRBD1	CAWSWGQGPYEQYF	TGTGCCTGGAGTTGGGGACAGGGCCCCTACGAGCAGTACTTC
TRBJ2-5	-	TRBV29-1	TRBD1	CSVEGAGGGETQYF	TGCAGCGTTGAAGGGGCAGGGGGCGGTGAGACCCAGTACTTC
TRBJ1-2	-	TRBV30	-	CAWSLPGGYTF	TGTGCCTGGAGTTTGCCGGGAGGCTACACCTTC
TRBJ2-5	-	TRBV7-2	TRBD2	CASSYGTSQTQYF	TGTGCCAGCAGCTACGGGACTAGTCAGACCCAGTACTTC
TRBJ1-5	once	TRBV29-1	-	CSVGQGGVNQPQHF	TGCAGCGTTGGCCAAGGGGGTGTTAATCAGCCCCAGCATTTT
TRBJ1-1	-	TRBV11-2	-	CASSLVGSTEAFF	TGTGCCAGCAGCTTAGTGGGGAGCACTGAAGCTTTCTTT
TRBJ1-1	few	TRBV28	-	CAITTGTDLMNTEAFF	TGTGCCATTACTACCGGGACGGACCTGATGAACACTGAAGCTTTCTTT
TRBJ2-3	few	TRBV18	TRBD1	CASSRRDRGTDTQYF	TGTGCCAGCTCACGACGGGACAGAGGCACAGATACGCAGTATTTT
TRBJ2-7	-	TRBV30	-	CAWSNLYEQYF	TGTGCCTGGAGTAATCTTTACGAGCAGTACTTC
TRBJ2-1	few	TRBV13	TRBD2	CASTDGRGQAQFF	TGTGCCAGCACCGATGGGAGGGGCCAGGCCCAGTTCTTC
TRBJ2-1	few	TRBV12-5	-	CASGAGSYNEQFF	TGTGCTAGTGGTGCGGGCTCCTACAATGAGCAGTTCTTC
TRBJ2-1	few	TRBV29-1	TRBD2	CSVEHPSSGRTGWGNEQFF	TGCAGCGTTGAACACCCCAGTAGCGGGAGGACTGGGTGGGGCAATGAGCAGTTCTTC